The TCR beta chain described here comes from a study of T cells in Graves' hyperthyroidism and ophthalmopathy. This clonotype appeared many times. The junction had 10 bases not matched to a gene; V was cut back by 0 bases and J by 5 bases. The CDR3 length is 17 residues. The germline V gene has CDR1 SGHRS and CDR2 YFSETQ. RNA transcripts provided the source from which TCR beta CDR3 regions were amplified. HTBI primers were the set used in a first-round RT-PCR of the TCR CDR3. MiXCR was run by TCRdb on the multiplex PCR reads, yielding one entry per CDR3 protein. The table records hundreds of thousands of distinct CDR3 sequences, roughly 14% of them present only once. Exclusions: uncontrolled infection, other autoimmune disease, pregnancy, lactation. Together with thyroid ultrasound, orbital computed tomography, serum thyroxine and TRAb, clinical symptoms were used for diagnoses. The authors obtained PBMCs from roughly 9.7 ml of fresh peripheral blood.

The chain employs TRBV5-1 and TRBJ2-1; 8 bases are shared with TRBD2. The sequencing input was blood. The source is a woman aged 18-30 years with Graves' hyperthyroidism. The CDR3 loop reads CASSLATPGLVHNEQFF. CDR3 bases: TGCGCCAGCAGCTTGGCAACGCCGGGACTAGTCCACAATGAGCAGTTCTTC. Filled out from reference TRBV5-1 and TRBJ2-1, the complete variable domain reads KAGVTQTPRYLIKTRGQQVTLSCSPISGHRSVSWYQQTPGQGLQFLFEYFSETQRNKGNFPGRFSGRQFSNSRSEMNVSTLELGDSALYLCASSLATPGLVHNEQFFGPGTRLTVL.